The clone carrying this T cell receptor (beta chain) is classed as medium-sized. The data were taken from a study of technical replicates of blood from several donors. The CDR3 is 13 amino acids. CDR1 and CDR2 (germline): MNHEY, SVGAGI. V gave up 6 bases and J gave up 3 bases; unmatched junction bases: 5. Generated by immunoSEQ multiplex PCR, the TCRdb table keeps only in-frame clones and is missing some. The sample contains 60,000 to 90,000 clones, 80% to 95% of which appear only once. The specimen sequenced was T cells isolated from PBMCs. The chain employs TRBV6-5 and TRBJ2-7; 7 positions agree with TRBD2. The origin of this receptor is a human donor in good health. The CDR3 protein is CASRGGDNYEQYF. The CDR3 DNA reads as TGTGCCAGCAGGGGGGGGGATAACTACGAGCAGTACTTC.